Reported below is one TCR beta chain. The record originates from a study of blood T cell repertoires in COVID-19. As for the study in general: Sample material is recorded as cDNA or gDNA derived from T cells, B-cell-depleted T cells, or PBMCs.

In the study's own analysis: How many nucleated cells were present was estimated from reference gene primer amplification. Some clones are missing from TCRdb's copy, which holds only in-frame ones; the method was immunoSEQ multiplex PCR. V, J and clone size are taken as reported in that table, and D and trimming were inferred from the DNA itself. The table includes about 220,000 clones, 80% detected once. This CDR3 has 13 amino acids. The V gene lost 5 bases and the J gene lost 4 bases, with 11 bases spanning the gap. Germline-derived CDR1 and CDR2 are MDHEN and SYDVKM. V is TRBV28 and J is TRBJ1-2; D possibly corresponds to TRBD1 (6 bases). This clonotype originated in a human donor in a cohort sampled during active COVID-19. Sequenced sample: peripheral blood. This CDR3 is CASSADSRYGYTF. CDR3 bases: TGTGCCAGCAGTGCGGACAGTCGCTATGGCTACACCTTC.